This entry is about one T cell receptor beta chain. The antigen is unknown. The sample originates from a study of response to subunit inactivated influenza vaccine. Points from the study as a whole: Authors suggested that a seasonal influenza vaccination recruits few new T cells each time.

MiXCR was run by TCRdb on the RT-PCR reads, yielding one entry per CDR3 protein. The sample has hundreds of thousands of distinct CDR3 sequences; around 14% are singletons. The sample was PBMCs from blood, taken 11 to 12 days after vaccination. This clonotype was sampled from a man in his fifties or sixties who received an inactivated influenza vaccine.

The CDR3, as DNA: TGTGCCAGCAGCCAGGAACAAGGCCTCTCCTACGAGCAGTACTTC. Its protein is CASSQEQGLSYEQYF. The gene calls are TRBV14 and TRBJ2-7; unclear D gene. This CDR3 has 15 residues. CDR1 and CDR2 from the germline V gene are SGHDN and FVKESK. V gave up 3 bases and J gave up 0 bases, with 12 bases separating them.